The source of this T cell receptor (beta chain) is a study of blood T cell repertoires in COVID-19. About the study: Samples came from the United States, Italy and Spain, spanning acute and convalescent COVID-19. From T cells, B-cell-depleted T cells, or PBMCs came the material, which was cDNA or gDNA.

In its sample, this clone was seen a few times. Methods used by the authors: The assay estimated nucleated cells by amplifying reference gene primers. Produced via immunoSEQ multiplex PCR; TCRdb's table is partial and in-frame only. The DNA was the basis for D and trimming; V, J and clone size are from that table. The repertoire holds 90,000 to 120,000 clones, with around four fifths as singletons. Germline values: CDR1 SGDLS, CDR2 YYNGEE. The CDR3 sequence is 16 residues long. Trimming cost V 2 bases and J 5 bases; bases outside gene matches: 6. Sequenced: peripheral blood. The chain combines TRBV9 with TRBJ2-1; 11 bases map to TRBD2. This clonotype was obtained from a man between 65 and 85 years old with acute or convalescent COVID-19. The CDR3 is CASSVQLAGANNEQFF. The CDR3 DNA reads TGTGCCAGCAGCGTCCAACTAGCGGGGGCCAACAATGAGCAGTTCTTC.